Listed below are T cell receptor beta chains from one sample, sequenced in a study of OX40 agonist ivuxolimab in advanced cancers. Repertoires were generated with immunoSEQ multiplex PCR, while TCRdb's copy carries only in-frame clones and drops some. The data show roughly 60,000 clones, around 83% seen once. The material sequenced was CD4+ or CD8+ T cells sorted from blood, taken in a trial of the OX40 agonist ivuxolimab. The receptors were sampled from an adult with an advanced solid tumor such as melanoma, head and neck, liver or kidney cancer. Both conserved end residues are part of each CDR3. D genes are given only for firm matches. Only part of the rows carry a size: once, few, many, or a class if the clone is expanded.

CDR3 protein,CDR3 DNA,clone size,D gene,J gene,V gene
CASGLAFGGEQYF,TGTGCTAGTGGTTTGGCCTTTGGGGGCGAGCAGTACTTC,-,-,TRBJ2-7,TRBV12-5
CASNQGVSANTGELFF,TGTGCCAGCAATCAGGGGGTTAGCGCGAACACCGGGGAGCTGTTTTTT,-,TRBD1,TRBJ2-2,TRBV2
CASSYQGSYGYTF,TGTGCCAGCAGTTACCAGGGATCCTATGGCTACACCTTC,-,-,TRBJ1-2,TRBV6-5
CASSPSYDNNSPLHF,TGTGCCAGCAGCCCCAGCTATGATAATAATTCACCCCTCCACTTT,-,-,TRBJ1-6,TRBV5-6
CASSLQTGNQPQHF,TGTGCCAGCAGCCTCCAGACGGGCAATCAGCCCCAGCATTTT,once,-,TRBJ1-5,TRBV7-3
CASGAGLFEQFF,TGTGCTTCAGGGGCGGGACTCTTTGAGCAGTTCTTC,-,-,TRBJ2-1,TRBV7-2
CATSRDRSGEKLFF,TGTGCCACCAGCAGAGATCGGTCAGGGGAAAAACTGTTTTTT,-,-,TRBJ1-4,TRBV15
CASSSILGGRGNQPQHF,TGTGCCAGCAGTTCTATCTTGGGGGGACGTGGCAATCAGCCCCAGCATTTT,-,-,TRBJ1-5,TRBV28
CSVVGRYGFF,TGCAGCGTTGTTGGGCGGTATGGTTTCTTT,few,-,TRBJ1-1,TRBV29-1
CASSNQGVGDEKLFF,TGTGCCAGCAGTAATCAGGGGGTAGGAGATGAAAAACTGTTTTTT,-,TRBD1,TRBJ1-4,TRBV5-4
CSGNRGGETQYF,TGCAGCGGAAACAGGGGTGGAGAGACCCAGTACTTC,-,TRBD1,TRBJ2-5,TRBV29-1
CASSLGGILSGNTIYF,TGCGCCAGCAGCCTAGGGGGTATTCTCTCTGGAAACACCATATATTTT,-,-,TRBJ1-3,TRBV4-1
CASSSPVPSYGYTF,TGTGCCAGCAGTTCACCCGTGCCAAGCTATGGCTACACCTTC,-,-,TRBJ1-2,TRBV28
CASSRRQETQYF,TGTGCCAGCAGCCGGCGGCAAGAGACCCAGTACTTC,-,-,TRBJ2-5,TRBV2
CASSVGSTGKNGEKLFF,TGTGCCAGCAGCGTGGGTAGCACGGGGAAGAATGGGGAAAAACTGTTTTTT,-,-,TRBJ1-4,TRBV9
CASSADPGLAGGTDTQYF,TGTGCCAGCAGCGCGGACCCTGGACTAGCGGGGGGGACAGATACGCAGTATTTT,-,TRBD2,TRBJ2-3,TRBV9
CASSLAAAVGYTF,TGTGCCAGCAGCTTAGCGGCTGCAGTAGGCTACACCTTC,-,-,TRBJ1-2,TRBV7-2
CASSGYGGYSYEQYF,TGTGCCAGCAGCGGATACGGGGGTTACTCCTACGAGCAGTACTTC,-,-,TRBJ2-7,TRBV5-8
CASRRESGGAYEQYF,TGCGCCAGCAGGCGGGAGAGCGGGGGGGCCTACGAGCAGTACTTC,-,TRBD2,TRBJ2-7,TRBV5-1
CASTNSREGAFF,TGTGCCAGCACCAATAGCAGGGAGGGAGCTTTCTTT,-,-,TRBJ1-1,TRBV6-1
CASSRTGTGESDTEAFF,TGTGCCAGCAGCAGAACAGGGACAGGGGAGAGCGACACTGAAGCTTTCTTT,-,TRBD1,TRBJ1-1,TRBV5-4
CASSPGTSPDTQYF,TGTGCCAGCTCACCCGGGACTTCCCCAGATACGCAGTATTTT,-,-,TRBJ2-3,TRBV18
CASSAAWGYTF,TGTGCCAGCAGTGCGGCTTGGGGCTACACCTTC,-,-,TRBJ1-2,TRBV28
CASSGQGSNSPLHF,TGTGCCAGCAGCGGACAGGGATCCAATTCACCCCTCCACTTT,-,TRBD1,TRBJ1-6,TRBV5-4
CASRQYTDTQYF,TGTGCCAGCAGACAGTACACAGATACGCAGTATTTT,-,-,TRBJ2-3,TRBV5-4
CASSTGTAYNEKLFF,TGTGCCAGTAGCACCGGGACGGCATATAATGAAAAACTGTTTTTT,-,-,TRBJ1-4,TRBV11-2
CASSPGQGNTGELFF,TGTGCCAGCAGCCCGGGACAGGGTAACACCGGGGAGCTGTTTTTT,-,TRBD1,TRBJ2-2,TRBV6-5
CASSPGTDSYNEQFF,TGTGCCAGCTCACCCGGGACAGATTCCTACAATGAGCAGTTCTTC,-,TRBD1,TRBJ2-1,TRBV18
CASSPGALGEEQYF,TGCGCCAGCAGCCCCGGAGCCCTGGGGGAGGAGCAGTACTTC,-,-,TRBJ2-7,TRBV5-1
CAWSFWTGKNEKLFF,TGTGCCTGGAGTTTTTGGACAGGGAAAAATGAAAAACTGTTTTTT,-,TRBD1,TRBJ1-4,TRBV30
CASSSFDRARMYEQYF,TGTGCCAGCAGCTCCTTTGACAGGGCCCGTATGTACGAGCAGTACTTC,few,TRBD1,TRBJ2-7,TRBV7-9
CASSSRRGNEKLFF,TGTGCCAGCAGTTCCCGGCGGGGTAATGAAAAACTGTTTTTT,-,-,TRBJ1-4,TRBV11-2
CASSRMGQTNTGELFF,TGCGCCAGCAGCCGAATGGGACAGACGAACACCGGGGAGCTGTTTTTT,-,TRBD1,TRBJ2-2,TRBV5-1